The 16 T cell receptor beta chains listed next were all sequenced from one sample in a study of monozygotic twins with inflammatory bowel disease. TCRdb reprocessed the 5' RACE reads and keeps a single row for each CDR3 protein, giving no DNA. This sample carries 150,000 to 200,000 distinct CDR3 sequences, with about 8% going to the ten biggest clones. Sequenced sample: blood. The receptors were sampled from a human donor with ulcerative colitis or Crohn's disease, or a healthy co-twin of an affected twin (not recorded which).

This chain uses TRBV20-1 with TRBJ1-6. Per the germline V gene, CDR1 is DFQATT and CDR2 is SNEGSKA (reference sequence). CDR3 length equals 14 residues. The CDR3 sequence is CSAREGTTNSPLHF.

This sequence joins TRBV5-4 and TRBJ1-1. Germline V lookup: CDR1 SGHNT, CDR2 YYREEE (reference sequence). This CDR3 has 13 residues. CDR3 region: CASSSHLVTEAFF.

The CDR3 sequence: CASSVRTSGGDTDTQYF. The V call is TRBV5-1, the J call TRBJ2-3; TCRdb calls TRBD2, which cannot be checked without DNA. Germline-derived CDR1 and CDR2 are SGHRS and YFSETQ. This CDR3 is built from 17 residues.

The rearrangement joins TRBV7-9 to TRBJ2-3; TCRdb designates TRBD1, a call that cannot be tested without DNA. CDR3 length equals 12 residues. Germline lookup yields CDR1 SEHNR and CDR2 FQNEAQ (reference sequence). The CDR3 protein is CASSFIPGTQYF. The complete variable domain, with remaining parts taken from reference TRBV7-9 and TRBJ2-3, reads DTGVSQNPRHKITKRGQNVTFRCDPISEHNRLYWYRQTLGQGPEFLTYFQNEAQLEKSRLLSDRFSAERPKGSFSTLEIQRTEQGDSAMYLCASSFIPGTQYFGPGTRLTVL.

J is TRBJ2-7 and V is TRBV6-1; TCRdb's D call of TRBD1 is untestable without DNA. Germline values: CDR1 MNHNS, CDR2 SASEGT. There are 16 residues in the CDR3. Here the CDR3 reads CASRPGTGNFEYEQYF.

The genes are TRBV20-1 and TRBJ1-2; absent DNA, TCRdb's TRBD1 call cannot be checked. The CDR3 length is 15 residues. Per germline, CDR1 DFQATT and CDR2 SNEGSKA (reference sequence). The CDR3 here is CSARGTLTGIRGYTF.

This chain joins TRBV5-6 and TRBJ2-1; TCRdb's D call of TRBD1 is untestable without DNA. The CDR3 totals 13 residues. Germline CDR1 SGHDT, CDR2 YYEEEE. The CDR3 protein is CASSPGQGYEQFF. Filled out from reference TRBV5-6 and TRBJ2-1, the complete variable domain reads DAGVTQSPTHLIKTRGQQVTLRCSPKSGHDTVSWYQQALGQGPQFIFQYYEEEERQRGNFPDRFSGHQFPNYSSELNVNALLLGDSALYLCASSPGQGYEQFFGPGTRLTVL.

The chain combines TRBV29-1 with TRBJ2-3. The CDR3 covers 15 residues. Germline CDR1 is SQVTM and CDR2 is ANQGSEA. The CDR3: CSVEGVSRSTDTQYF.

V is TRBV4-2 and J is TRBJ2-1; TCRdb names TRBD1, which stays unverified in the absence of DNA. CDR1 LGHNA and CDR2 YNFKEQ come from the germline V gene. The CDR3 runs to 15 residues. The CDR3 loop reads CASSQDRGGSNEQFF.

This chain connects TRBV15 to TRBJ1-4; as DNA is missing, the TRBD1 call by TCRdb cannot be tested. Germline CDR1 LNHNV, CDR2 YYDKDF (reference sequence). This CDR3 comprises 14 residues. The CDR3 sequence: CATSGTGEGEKLFF.

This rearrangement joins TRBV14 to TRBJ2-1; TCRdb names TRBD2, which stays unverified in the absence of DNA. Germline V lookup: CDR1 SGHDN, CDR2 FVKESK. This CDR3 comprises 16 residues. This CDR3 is CASSQVSAGDYNEQFF.

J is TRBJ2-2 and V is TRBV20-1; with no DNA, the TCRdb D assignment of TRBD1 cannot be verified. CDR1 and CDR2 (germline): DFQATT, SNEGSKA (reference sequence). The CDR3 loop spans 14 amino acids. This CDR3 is CSAARGQGSGELFF.

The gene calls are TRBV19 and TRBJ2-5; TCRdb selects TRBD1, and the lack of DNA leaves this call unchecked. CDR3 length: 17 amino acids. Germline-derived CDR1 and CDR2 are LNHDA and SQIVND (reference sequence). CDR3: CASSSTRTGAHQETQYF. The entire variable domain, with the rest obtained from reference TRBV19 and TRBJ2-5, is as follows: DGGITQSPKYLFRKEGQNVTLSCEQNLNHDAMYWYRQDPGQGLRLIYYSQIVNDFQKGDIAEGYSVSREKKESFPLTVTSAQKNPTAFYLCASSSTRTGAHQETQYFGPGTRLLVL.

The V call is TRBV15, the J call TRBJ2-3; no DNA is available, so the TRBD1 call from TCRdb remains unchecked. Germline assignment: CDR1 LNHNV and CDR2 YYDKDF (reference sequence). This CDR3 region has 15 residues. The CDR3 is CATSSKGQHTDTQYF.

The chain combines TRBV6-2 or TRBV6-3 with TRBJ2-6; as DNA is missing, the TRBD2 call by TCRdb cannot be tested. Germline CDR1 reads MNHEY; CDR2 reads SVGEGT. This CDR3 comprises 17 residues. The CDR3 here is CASSRSGGASGANVLTF.

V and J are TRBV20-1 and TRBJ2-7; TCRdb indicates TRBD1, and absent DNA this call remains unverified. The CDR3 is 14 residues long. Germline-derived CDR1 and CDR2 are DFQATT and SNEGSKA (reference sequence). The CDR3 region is CSARGPGISYEQYF.